These 3 T cell receptor beta chains originate from one sample sequenced in a study of cytomegalovirus exposure and HLA in healthy donors. The method was immunoSEQ multiplex PCR; TCRdb's version includes in-frame clones alone and lacks a portion of them. The profile shows some 84,000 clones, approximately 91% of them singletons. Sequencing used PBMCs. Every receptor here comes from a man in his thirties or forties in good health and CMV-seronegative.

V gene TRBV27 combines with J gene TRBJ1-4, with D possibly being TRBD1 (6 bases). Germline V gene data show CDR1 as MNHEY and CDR2 as SMNVEV (reference sequence). This CDR3 is 15 amino acids long. Trimming removed 2 bases from V and 8 bases from J, with 15 bases in between. CDR3 loop: CASSLRGTEGEKLFF. DNA of the CDR3: TGTGCCAGCAGTTTAAGGGGGACCGAGGGGGAAAAACTGTTTTTT.

This clone was seen a handful of times. J is TRBJ1-2 and V is TRBV7-9; TRBD1 matches 9 bases. Trimming cost V 1 base and J 8 bases; bases outside gene matches: 11. This CDR3 region has 16 residues. Germline CDR1 and CDR2: SEHNR and FQNEAQ (reference sequence). The CDR3: CASSLGQRTGVGGYTF. CDR3 bases: TGTGCCAGCAGCTTAGGACAACGGACAGGGGTAGGGGGCTACACCTTC.

V and J are TRBV4-1 and TRBJ2-7; no clear D. In germline, CDR1 is MGHRA, CDR2 YSYEKL. V lost 0 bases to trimming and J lost 3 bases, with 15 bases between them. This CDR3 is 16 amino acids long. The CDR3 loop reads CASSQEEASSVYEQYF. The CDR3 bases are TGCGCCAGCAGCCAAGAAGAGGCGTCCTCGGTCTACGAGCAGTACTTC.